This T cell receptor beta chain emerged from a study of blood T cell repertoires in COVID-19. The CDR3 is made up of 14 amino acids. V dropped 1 base and J dropped 7; count of bases not matched to a gene: 5. The V gene's germline CDR1 is SGHTA and CDR2 FQGNSA. Sequencing used immunoSEQ multiplex PCR; TCRdb keeps in-frame clones, though not all of them. The sample holds 250,000 or so clones, roughly 85% seen once. Sequencing was carried out using peripheral blood. The sequence came from a woman under 40 with active or convalescent COVID-19. The rearrangement joins TRBV7-2 to TRBJ2-7; 9 nucleotides align to TRBD1. The chain's CDR3 is CASSLDRGRGEQYF. The CDR3 bases are TGTGCCAGCAGCTTAGACAGGGGGCGGGGTGAGCAGTACTTC.